Below are 15 T cell receptor beta chains sequenced from a single sample in a study of cytomegalovirus exposure and HLA in healthy donors. PCR employed 60 Vbeta and 13 Jbeta primers. The method was immunoSEQ multiplex PCR; TCRdb's version includes in-frame clones alone and lacks a portion of them. The table has approximately 150,000 clones, around 82% seen once. Source material: PBMCs. The origin of the receptors is a woman in her thirties or forties in good health and CMV-seropositive.

The chain links TRBV28 to TRBJ2-3; TRBD1 aligns across 7 bases. The CDR3 covers 14 residues. Germline V gene data show CDR1 as MDHEN and CDR2 as SYDVKM. Trimming removed 2 bases from V and 6 bases from J; junction bases left unmatched: 5. This CDR3 reads CASSLAGGKDTQYF. As DNA, the CDR3 is TGTGCCAGCAGTTTAGCAGGGGGTAAGGATACGCAGTATTTT.

The rearrangement links TRBV10-3 to TRBJ2-1; 7 bases line up with TRBD2. CDR1 is ENHRY and CDR2 is SYGVKD in the germline V gene. The V gene end was trimmed by 4 bases and the J gene end by 1 base; junction bases not matched to a gene: 1. CDR3 length: 14 residues. CDR3 bases: TGTGCCATCAGTGGTAGCGGGTCCTACAATGAGCAGTTCTTC. This encodes CAISGSGSYNEQFF.

The chain joins TRBV18 to TRBJ2-1, with 13 bases that match TRBD2. V lost 1 base, J lost 9 bases, and 6 bases stayed unmatched. Germline assignment: CDR1 KGHSH and CDR2 LQKENI. CDR3 length: 16 residues. The CDR3 reads CASSPRTSGSFPEQFF. Written as DNA, the CDR3 is TGTGCCAGCTCACCACGGACTAGCGGGAGTTTTCCTGAGCAGTTCTTC.

This clone was counted only a few times. The J gene is TRBJ1-5, the V gene TRBV13, with D perhaps matching TRBD1 (6 bases). In germline, CDR1 is PRHDT, CDR2 FYEKMQ (reference sequence). The CDR3 totals 13 residues. V was shortened by 5 bases and J by 1 base, with 6 bases between the two germline ends. As DNA, the CDR3 is TGTGCCAGCAGCCAGGGGAGCAATCAGCCCCAGCATTTT. This gives the protein CASSQGSNQPQHF.

The chain joins TRBV5-1 to TRBJ2-2; possibly TRBD2 for D (5 bases). V was shortened by 2 bases and J by 1 base, with 9 bases between the two germline ends. Germline assignment: CDR1 SGHRS and CDR2 YFSETQ. The CDR3 covers 15 residues. The CDR3 region is CASSLRSGNTGELFF. DNA for the CDR3: TGCGCCAGCAGCTTAAGGAGCGGGAACACCGGGGAGCTGTTTTTT.

The rearrangement joins TRBV28 to TRBJ1-2, with D perhaps TRBD1 (6 bases). Germline lookup yields CDR1 MDHEN and CDR2 SYDVKM. The V and J ends lost 4 bases and 3 bases respectively, with 9 bases between them. This CDR3 spans 13 amino acids. The CDR3 protein is CASSSTGYYGYTF. The CDR3 DNA sequence: TGTGCCAGCAGTTCGACAGGTTACTATGGCTACACCTTC.

The chain links TRBV29-1 to TRBJ2-7, with 9 bases identical to TRBD1. The CDR3 length is 16 residues. Germline lookup yields CDR1 SQVTM and CDR2 ANQGSEA. The ends lost 1 base at V and 6 bases at J; junction bases unmatched: 13. The CDR3 bases are TGCAGCGTTGAAGTTGGGGTGGACAGGGGATGGGGCGAGCAGTACTTC. It codes for CSVEVGVDRGWGEQYF.

The chain couples TRBV5-6 to TRBJ1-5; 9 bases are a match to TRBD1. The trim removed 4 bases at V and 2 bases at J, leaving 10 bases unmatched. The CDR3 extends over 17 amino acids. The germline gives CDR1 SGHDT, CDR2 YYEEEE. DNA of the CDR3: TGTGCCAGCAGCACGGGGGGGTACAGGGGGCGCAATCAGCCCCAGCATTTT. Translation: CASSTGGYRGRNQPQHF.

CDR3 DNA sequence: TGTGCCAGCAGTTTCACGGGACAGCGATTTGAAGCTTTCTTT. This sequence encodes CASSFTGQRFEAFF. The V and J genes are TRBV28 and TRBJ1-1; 7 nucleotides align to TRBD1. The germline V gene encodes CDR1 MDHEN and CDR2 SYDVKM. J gave up 7 bases and V 3 bases, and 8 bases lay outside the gene matches. The CDR3 is 14 amino acids.

This clone was counted once. The chain carries TRBV27 and TRBJ2-1; 13 bases map to TRBD2. V shed 2 bases, J shed 10 bases, and the junction held 5 bases outside the gene matches. The CDR3 covers 15 residues. The germline gives CDR1 MNHEY, CDR2 SMNVEV (reference sequence). For the CDR3, the DNA is TGTGCCAGCAGTTTAAGGACTAGCGGGAGAGAAGAGCAGTTCTTC. Protein product: CASSLRTSGREEQFF.

The CDR3 region has the DNA TGTGCCAGTAGTGAACAGGGTACGAGCTATGGCTACACCTTC. Translating gives CASSEQGTSYGYTF. The J gene is TRBJ1-2, the V gene TRBV19, with D tentatively TRBD1 (6 bases). From germline, CDR1 is LNHDA and CDR2 SQIVND (reference sequence). The CDR3 totals 14 residues. V lost 5 bases and J 4 bases, leaving 14 bases between the germline ends. Using reference TRBV19 and TRBJ1-2 for the parts outside the CDR3, the full variable domain is DGGITQSPKYLFRKEGQNVTLSCEQNLNHDAMYWYRQDPGQGLRLIYYSQIVNDFQKGDIAEGYSVSREKKESFPLTVTSAQKNPTAFYLCASSEQGTSYGYTFGSGTRLTVV.

The genes are TRBV5-4 and TRBJ2-1, with TRBD2 matching 8 bases. Looked up from germline, CDR1 is SGHNT and CDR2 is YYREEE (reference sequence). CDR3 length equals 16 residues. The J segment lost 0 bases and the V segment lost 2 bases, leaving 4 bases of the junction unmatched. CDR3 region: CASSLLAASSYNEQFF. In DNA, the CDR3 is TGTGCCAGCAGCTTACTAGCGGCCAGCTCCTACAATGAGCAGTTCTTC.

This clone has just a few counts. The chain couples TRBV6-5 to TRBJ2-7; 11 nucleotides line up with TRBD2. This CDR3 comprises 15 residues. CDR1 and CDR2 from the germline V gene are MNHEY and SVGAGI. V dropped 2 bases and J dropped 4; count of bases not matched to a gene: 4. The CDR3 here is CASSYDPSGRYEQYF. CDR3 bases: TGTGCCAGCAGTTACGACCCTAGCGGGAGGTACGAGCAGTACTTC.

In DNA form, the CDR3 reads TGCGCCAGCAGCTTCGCAGGGGGAAAAGATTCACCCCTCCACTTT. Translated, it gives CASSFAGGKDSPLHF. The chain carries TRBV5-1 and TRBJ1-6; 7 nucleotides agree with TRBD1. The CDR3 is made up of 15 amino acids. Per germline, CDR1 SGHRS and CDR2 YFSETQ. The V segment lost 2 bases and the J segment 8 bases; nucleotides outside the gene matches: 7.

The chain is built from TRBV18 and TRBJ2-7; 7 nucleotides line up with TRBD2. This CDR3 region has 15 residues. Germline loops: CDR1 KGHSH, CDR2 LQKENI. The J segment lost 0 bases and the V segment lost 3 bases, leaving 5 bases of the junction unmatched. The CDR3 bases are TGTGCCAGCTCACCGGGGCGCGGGAGCTCCTACGAGCAGTACTTC. It encodes CASSPGRGSSYEQYF.